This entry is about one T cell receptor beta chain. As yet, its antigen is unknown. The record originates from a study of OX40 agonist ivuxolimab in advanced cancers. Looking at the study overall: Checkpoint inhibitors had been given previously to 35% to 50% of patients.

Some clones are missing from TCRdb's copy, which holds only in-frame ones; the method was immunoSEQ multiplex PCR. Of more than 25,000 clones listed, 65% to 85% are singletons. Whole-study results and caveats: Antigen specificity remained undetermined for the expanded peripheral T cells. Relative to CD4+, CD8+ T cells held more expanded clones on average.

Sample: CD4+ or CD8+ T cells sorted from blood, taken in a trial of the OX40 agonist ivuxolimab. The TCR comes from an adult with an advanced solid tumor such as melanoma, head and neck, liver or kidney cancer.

In DNA form, the CDR3 reads TGTGCCAGCAGCTTGACAGGTGGGAGGAGAGAGCAGTACTTC. Its protein is CASSLTGGRREQYF. The chain has TRBV11-3 and TRBJ2-7, with D perhaps matching TRBD1 or TRBD2 (6 bases each). This CDR3 contains 14 residues. The V gene lost 3 bases and the J gene lost 7 bases, with 16 bases spanning the gap. Germline CDR1 reads SGHNT; CDR2 reads YENEEA.